Listed below are T cell receptor beta chains from one sample, sequenced in a study of blood T cells in healthy people across ages. TCRdb called the 5' RACE reads again in MiXCR, with one record for every CDR3 protein. Among roughly 1.9 million distinct CDR3 sequences listed, roughly 43% were seen once. Sequencing was done on a sample of blood. Receptors were obtained from a human donor in good health. Both conserved end residues are part of each CDR3.

TRBJ2-1,TRBV4-3,CASSQAPSGGPPYNEQFF
TRBJ1-4,TRBV6-5,CASSYGSGSREKLFF
TRBJ2-3,TRBV3-1,CTSSQRMRQGLSTDTQYF
TRBJ1-1,TRBV7-2,CASSGNLRGLPGGTEAFF
TRBJ2-3,TRBV7-3,CASSLGAGYTQYF
TRBJ1-1,TRBV19,CASSIDGARNTEAFF
TRBJ2-4,TRBV5-1,CASSGETGTGGMGTALLAKNIQYF
TRBJ2-6,TRBV29-1,CSVQGTGANVLTF
TRBJ2-3,TRBV5-1,CASSLSEGVRTDTQYF
TRBJ1-2,TRBV4-1,CASSRELGQSYGYTF
TRBJ1-4,TRBV4-3,CASSQSQGYVSTNEKLFF
TRBJ1-6,TRBV7-6,CASSFGPWENSPLHF
TRBJ2-2,TRBV29-1,CSVDDQEGGLFF
TRBJ1-2,TRBV29-1,CSVVGDSKVYGYTF
TRBJ1-2,TRBV27,CASSLNGGPYTF
TRBJ2-7,TRBV7-8,CASSLGLSQSYEQYF
TRBJ1-1,TRBV12-3/TRBV12-4,CASSGDSWTEAFF
TRBJ2-1,TRBV10-3,CAIREGRPTEQFF
TRBJ1-1,TRBV9,CASSVAGGYQTEAFF